Listed here are 23 T cell receptor beta chains from one sample, sequenced in a study of blood T cell repertoires in COVID-19. Repertoires were generated with immunoSEQ multiplex PCR, while TCRdb's copy carries only in-frame clones and drops some. The table shows under 130,000 clones, with approximately 83% occurring only once. Sequenced sample: peripheral blood. Every receptor here comes from a middle-aged man with acute or convalescent COVID-19.

J is TRBJ1-5 and V is TRBV6-5; D gene unclear. Trimming left V 0 bases short and J 6 bases short, with 12 bases between. Looked up from germline, CDR1 is MNHEY and CDR2 is SVGAGI. There are 15 residues in the CDR3. The CDR3 sequence: CASSYSLTAGQPQHF. CDR3 DNA sequence: TGTGCCAGCAGTTACTCCCTAACCGCGGGTCAGCCCCAGCATTTT.

This chain uses TRBV5-1 with TRBJ2-3; tentatively, D is TRBD1 (5 bases). V was cut by 1 base and J by 4 bases, with 13 bases left in between. The CDR3 sequence is 15 residues long. Germline-derived CDR1 and CDR2 are SGHRS and YFSETQ. CDR3 nucleotide sequence: TGCGCCAGCAGCTTGACGTTTGGGGCCGCAGATACGCAGTATTTT. Its translation: CASSLTFGAADTQYF. Combining the CDR3 with reference TRBV5-1 and TRBJ2-3 gives the whole variable domain KAGVTQTPRYLIKTRGQQVTLSCSPISGHRSVSWYQQTPGQGLQFLFEYFSETQRNKGNFPGRFSGRQFSNSRSEMNVSTLELGDSALYLCASSLTFGAADTQYFGPGTRLTVL.

The gene calls are TRBV2 and TRBJ2-3; TRBD2 aligns across 11 bases. Germline V gives CDR1 SNHLY, CDR2 FYNNEI. Trimming at V came to 6 bases and at J to 4 bases, leaving 9 bases not matched to a gene. The CDR3 length is 16 residues. CDR3 in amino acids: CASSISGGALADTQYF. CDR3 nucleotide sequence: TGTGCCAGCAGCATTAGCGGGGGGGCCCTGGCAGATACGCAGTATTTT.

The gene calls are TRBV25-1 and TRBJ2-1; D is possibly TRBD1 (6 bases). V lost 5 bases and J lost 7, with 15 bases in between. Germline loops: CDR1 MGHDK, CDR2 SYGVNS. CDR3 size: 14 residues. The CDR3 sequence: CASSKTGFGNEQFF. Written as DNA, the CDR3 is TGTGCCAGCAGTAAGACAGGTTTCGGGAATGAGCAGTTCTTC.

This chain links TRBV15 with TRBJ2-7, with no clear D. The CDR3 totals 12 residues. In germline, CDR1 is LNHNV, CDR2 YYDKDF (reference sequence). V was shortened by 0 bases and J by 6 bases, with 6 bases between the two germline ends. CDR3 DNA sequence: TGTGCCACCAGCAGAGATGCGGTCGAGCAGTACTTC. It is translated as CATSRDAVEQYF.

J is TRBJ1-2 and V is TRBV2; 7 nucleotides align to TRBD1. The trim removed 1 base at V and 8 bases at J, leaving 4 bases unmatched. The germline CDR1 and CDR2 sequences are SNHLY and FYNNEI. The CDR3 is 13 amino acids. In nucleotides, the CDR3 is TGTGCCAGCAGTGAAGACAGGGGCACAGGCTACACCTTC. Residues: CASSEDRGTGYTF.

The chain has TRBV4-1 and TRBJ2-7, with 10 bases aligning to TRBD1. Germline lookup yields CDR1 MGHRA and CDR2 YSYEKL. The CDR3 is 15 residues long. Unmatched junction bases numbered 4, after V lost 1 base and J lost 4 bases. CDR3 loop: CASSQAGQGHYEQYF. For the CDR3, the DNA is TGCGCCAGCAGCCAAGCGGGACAGGGGCATTACGAGCAGTACTTC.

This rearrangement joins TRBV7-2 to TRBJ1-2, with D perhaps TRBD1 (6 bases). Trimming left V 2 bases short and J 4 bases short, with 14 bases between. The CDR3 is 15 amino acids. CDR1 and CDR2 from the germline V gene are SGHTA and FQGNSA. CDR3 sequence reads: CASSLSWGGAYGYTF. The DNA of the CDR3 is TGTGCCAGCAGCTTAAGTTGGGGGGGGGCCTATGGCTACACCTTC.

The chain combines TRBV5-5 with TRBJ1-3, with TRBD1 matching 7 bases. This CDR3 is 15 amino acids long. Germline-derived CDR1 and CDR2 are SGHKS and YYEKEE (reference sequence). With V trimmed by 0 bases and J by 3 bases, 3 bases remained unmatched. The CDR3 loop is CASSLVGTDGNTIYF. CDR3 bases: TGTGCCAGCAGCTTGGTGGGGACAGATGGAAACACCATATATTTT.

There are a few counts of this clone. This chain joins TRBV6-5 and TRBJ2-7, with D perhaps matching TRBD1 (5 bases). CDR1 is MNHEY, CDR2 SVGAGI, per germline. The V gene lost 4 bases and the J gene lost 4 bases, with 14 bases spanning the gap. The CDR3 is made up of 14 amino acids. CDR3 sequence: CASSWWGIQYEQYF. The CDR3 nucleotides read TGTGCCAGCAGTTGGTGGGGCATACAGTACGAGCAGTACTTC.

The rearrangement uses TRBV5-8 and TRBJ2-1; 12 nucleotides agree with TRBD2. The germline gives CDR1 SGHTS, CDR2 YDEGEE. The CDR3 consists of 15 residues. Trimming at V came to 2 bases and at J to 4 bases, leaving 1 base not matched to a gene. CDR3 region: CASSLGTSGYNEQFF. In DNA, the CDR3 is TGTGCCAGCAGCTTAGGGACTAGCGGGTACAATGAGCAGTTCTTC.

V and J are TRBV6-6 and TRBJ2-1; 7 bases match TRBD2. Germline lookup yields CDR1 MNHNY and CDR2 SVGAGI (reference sequence). Unmatched junction bases numbered 8, after V lost 8 bases and J lost 4 bases. The CDR3 has 14 amino acids. CDR3 region: CASHSSGSYNEQFF. CDR3 in DNA: TGTGCCAGCCACTCTAGCGGATCTTACAATGAGCAGTTCTTC.

A single count supports this clone. The gene calls are TRBV28 and TRBJ2-1; TRBD2 agrees at 9 bases. V trimming: 2 bases; J trimming: 6 bases; junction bases outside the gene matches: 8. Per germline, CDR1 MDHEN and CDR2 SYDVKM. CDR3 length equals 16 residues. This chain's CDR3 is CASSLALAGRGNEQFF. The CDR3 bases are TGTGCCAGCAGTTTAGCCCTAGCGGGACGAGGCAATGAGCAGTTCTTC.

The CDR3 coding sequence is TGTGCCAGCAGCAACAGGGGGATAACCGGGGAGCTGTTTTTT. Translating gives CASSNRGITGELFF. This chain links TRBV13 with TRBJ2-2; 8 bases align to TRBD1. V lost 5 bases to trimming and J lost 5 bases; unmatched junction nucleotides: 4. This CDR3 has 14 residues. Germline V gene lookup returns CDR1 PRHDT and CDR2 FYEKMQ (reference sequence).

The CDR3 region has the DNA TGTGCCAGCAGGAATGGACAGGGTGGTTCACCCCTCCACTTT. Translating it yields CASRNGQGGSPLHF. V gene TRBV28 combines with J gene TRBJ1-6; 8 bases fit TRBD1. V lost 6 bases and J lost 9; bases outside the gene matches: 7. In germline, CDR1 is MDHEN, CDR2 SYDVKM. CDR3 length: 14 residues.

This clone was counted a single time. The chain couples TRBV9 to TRBJ2-1; 8 nucleotides agree with TRBD2. The CDR3 runs to 15 residues. Per germline, CDR1 SGDLS and CDR2 YYNGEE. V gave up 1 base and J gave up 3 bases; unmatched junction bases: 3. The CDR3, as DNA: TGTGCCAGCAGCGTATCCGGGACTAGCTACAATGAGCAGTTCTTC. Its translation is CASSVSGTSYNEQFF.

The V gene is TRBV5-8, the J gene TRBJ1-4; 8 nucleotides line up with TRBD1. The CDR3 is 15 amino acids. V shed 1 base, J shed 5 bases, and the junction held 4 bases outside the gene matches. The germline V gene encodes CDR1 SGHTS and CDR2 YDEGEE. The DNA of the CDR3 is TGTGCCAGCAGCTTGTGGCGACAGGGGAATGAAAAACTGTTTTTT. This codes for CASSLWRQGNEKLFF.

This chain joins TRBV7-8 and TRBJ1-1; D gene ambiguous. The CDR3 length is 12 residues. V lost 3 bases and J 5 bases, leaving 7 bases between the germline ends. CDR1 and CDR2 (germline): SGHVS, FQNEAQ. CDR3 in DNA: TGTGCCAGCAGCTTCGGGTGGACTGAAGCTTTCTTT. This gives the protein CASSFGWTEAFF. The entire variable domain, with the rest obtained from reference TRBV7-8 and TRBJ1-1, is as follows: GAGVSQSPRYKVAKRGQDVALRCDPISGHVSLFWYQQALGQGPEFLTYFQNEAQLDKSGLPSDRFFAERPEGSVSTLKIQRTQQEDSAVYLCASSFGWTEAFFGQGTRLTVV.

The chain has TRBV3-1 (or the pseudogene TRBV3-2) and TRBJ2-7; D is ambiguous. This CDR3 spans 11 amino acids. The germline V gene encodes CDR1 LGHDT and CDR2 YNNKEL (reference sequence). V gave up 6 bases and J gave up 6 bases, with 9 bases separating them. CDR3 DNA sequence: TGTGCCAGCAGGTTCGGTGGCGAGCAGTACTTC. Amino acids: CASRFGGEQYF.

The rearrangement links TRBV18 to TRBJ2-7; 8 bases are shared with TRBD1. J lost 3 bases, V lost 4 bases, and 5 bases had no gene match. Germline V gene lookup returns CDR1 KGHSH and CDR2 LQKENI. The CDR3 length is 14 residues. CDR3 residues: CASSLQGADYEQYF. DNA of the CDR3: TGTGCCAGCTCACTCCAGGGGGCCGACTACGAGCAGTACTTC.

The chain is built from TRBV20-1 and TRBJ2-6; TRBD1 might be the D (5 bases). Germline V gene data show CDR1 as DFQATT and CDR2 as SNEGSKA (reference sequence). CDR3 length: 15 amino acids. Between the trimmed V and J ends, which lost 3 bases and 0 bases, there was a span of 9 bases. The CDR3 sequence is CSASGALSGANVLTF. CDR3 coding DNA: TGCAGTGCTAGTGGGGCTCTCTCTGGGGCCAACGTCCTGACTTTC.

The rearrangement uses TRBV23-1 and TRBJ1-1, with a possible D match to TRBD1 (6 bases). TRBV23-1 carries the ORF label, with uncertain function. With 7 bases removed from V and 4 bases from J, the gap between germline ends came to 19 bases. The CDR3 is 15 residues long. The CDR3, as DNA: TGCGCCAGCAATCCGAGAAGGCAGGGGACCACTGAAGCTTTCTTT. Protein sequence: CASNPRRQGTTEAFF.

The chain joins TRBV10-3 to TRBJ1-4; D possibly corresponds to TRBD1 (5 bases). V was shortened by 4 bases and J by 7 bases, with 13 bases between the two germline ends. Per germline, CDR1 ENHRY and CDR2 SYGVKD. This CDR3 has 14 amino acids. The chain's CDR3 is CAISGGRVGEKLFF. The CDR3 nucleotides read TGTGCCATCAGTGGCGGCAGGGTGGGTGAAAAACTGTTTTTT.